This TCR beta chain stems from a study of blood T cell repertoires in COVID-19 (TCRdb year 2020). Regarding the research as a whole: Collaborator samples came from the United States, Italy and Spain and covered acute and convalescent phases of COVID-19. The material from the prospective study consisted of cDNA or gDNA derived from T cells, B-cell-depleted T cells, or PBMCs. The dataset comprised deeply sampled blood TCRbeta repertoires from subjects exposed to, actively infected with, or recovered from COVID-19. The repertoires were released in a freely available public database meant as a resource for research on the immune response to SARS-CoV-2. Samples were obtained from the ongoing ImmuneRACE study (first 160 participants) and from over 1,000 subjects provided by 6 global collaborators. A de-identified subject ID, COVID-19 status, age in years and sex were almost always included in the sample metadata. HLA class I and class II types, where available, came from metadata supplied by the sample provider rather than from assay-based typing. The paper as a whole reports these results and caveats: How much clinical and demographic metadata was included differed by source and by participant, and the metadata was provided uncurated.

V loses 1 base of germline sequence and J loses 3 bases, and the interval between the two ends is 22 bases. From a lookup of the germline V gene, CDR1 and CDR2 are SGHAT and FQNNGV. The CDR3 has 18 amino acids, counting the end cysteine and phenylalanine. Only the CDR3 portion is preserved as DNA: 54 bases, with reading frame beginning at the first base. In the prospective study, participants were roughly 18 to 100 years old, resided in 24 geographic areas of the United States, and were enrolled through a virtual design. To assign participants to cohorts, the prospective study relied on clinical history that participants themselves reported in a screening survey and a study questionnaire. For ImmuneRACE Cohort 3, a participant was defined as recovered based on two consecutive negative NP/OP PCR tests, clearance by a healthcare professional, or resolution of symptoms. Mobile phlebotomists in the prospective study collected whole blood, serum and a nasopharyngeal or oropharyngeal swab from every participant. Over a roughly 2-month period, participants in the prospective study had the option of providing additional blood draws and questionnaires. Blood samples from the prospective study were shipped frozen or at room temperature prior to DNA extraction.

With respect to this clone: The clone's antigen remains unknown. Per-base quality was not reported, and no clone a single base away is much larger than it.

TCRbeta CDR3 regions were amplified from genomic DNA using the immunoSEQ Assay, a bias-controlled multiplex PCR. For the original study's pipeline: Nucleated cell counts per sample were estimated from amplification of reference gene primers within the assay. To quantify the absolute abundance of each unique TCRbeta CDR3 rearrangement, sequence reads were collapsed and filtered. For each sample, productive Simpson clonality was calculated as the square root of Simpson's diversity index over productive rearrangements. The table comes from immuneACCESS by way of TCRdb, which keeps in-frame sequences with V and J called. Part of the clones is missing from these tables; in studies checked, under half for an unresolved V gene and the rest for unknown reasons. That table is the source of V, J and clone size, and D and trimming were worked out from the DNA. Present in this sample are 200,000 to 300,000 clones, more than 85% of which were seen just once. Clones ranked in the top ten supply more than 3.5% of the sample.

This sequence originates from a woman aged 30 to 39 who had recovered from COVID-19. This chain joins TRBV11-2 to TRBJ2-7, and TRBD2 may be the D gene, going by 7 matching bases. The specimen sequenced was PBMCs or T cells enriched from blood (not recorded which). The sequenced DNA is TGTGCCAGCAGCTTAGCCAGCGGGACACCTCGAAGGGTCTACGAGCAGTACTTC. Translation gives CASSLASGTPRRVYEQYF. When the CDR3 is completed using the reference TRBV11-2 and TRBJ2-7 genes on either side, the full variable domain is EAGVAQSPRYKIIEKRQSVAFWCNPISGHATLYWYQQILGQGPKLLIQFQNNGVVDDSQLPKDRFSAERLKGVDSTLKIQPAKLEDSAVYLCASSLASGTPRRVYEQYFGPGTRLTVT.